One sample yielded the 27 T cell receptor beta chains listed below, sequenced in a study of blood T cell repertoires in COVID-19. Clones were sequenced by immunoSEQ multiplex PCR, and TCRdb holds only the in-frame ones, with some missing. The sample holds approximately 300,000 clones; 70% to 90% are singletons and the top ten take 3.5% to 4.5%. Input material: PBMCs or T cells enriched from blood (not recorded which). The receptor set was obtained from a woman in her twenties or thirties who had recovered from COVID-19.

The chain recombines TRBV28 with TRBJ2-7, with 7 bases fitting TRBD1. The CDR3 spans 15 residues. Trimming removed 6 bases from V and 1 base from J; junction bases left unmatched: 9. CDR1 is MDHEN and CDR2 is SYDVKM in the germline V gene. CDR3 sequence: CASRLGQAPSYEQYF. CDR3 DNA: TGTGCCAGCAGACTTGGACAGGCCCCTTCCTACGAGCAGTACTTC.

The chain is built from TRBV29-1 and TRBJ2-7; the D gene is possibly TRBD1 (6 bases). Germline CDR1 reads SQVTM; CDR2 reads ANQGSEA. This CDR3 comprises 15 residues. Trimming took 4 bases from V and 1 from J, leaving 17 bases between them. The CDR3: CSVAYPGTPSYEQYF. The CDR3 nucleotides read TGCAGCGTTGCTTACCCCGGGACACCATCCTACGAGCAGTACTTC.

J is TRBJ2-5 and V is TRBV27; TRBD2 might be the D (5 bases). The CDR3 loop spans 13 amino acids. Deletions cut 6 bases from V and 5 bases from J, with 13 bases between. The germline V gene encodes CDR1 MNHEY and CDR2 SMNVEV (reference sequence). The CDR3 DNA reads TGTGCCAGCAGGCCACTAGACGCGGAGACCCAGTACTTC. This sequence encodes CASRPLDAETQYF.

The CDR3 DNA sequence: TGCAGCGTTGGTGGGACTAGCGGATTCTTC. This sequence encodes CSVGGTSGFF. The chain joins TRBV29-1 to TRBJ2-1; 11 nucleotides line up with TRBD2. CDR3 length equals 10 residues. With 4 bases clipped from V and 16 bases from J, the junction kept 3 bases outside the gene matches. CDR1 is SQVTM and CDR2 is ANQGSEA in the germline V gene.

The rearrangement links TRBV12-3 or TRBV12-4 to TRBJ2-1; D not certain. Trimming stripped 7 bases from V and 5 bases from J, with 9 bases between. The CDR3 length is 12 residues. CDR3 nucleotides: TGTGCCAGCACCCCCCTAAACAATGAGCAGTTCTTC. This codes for CASTPLNNEQFF.

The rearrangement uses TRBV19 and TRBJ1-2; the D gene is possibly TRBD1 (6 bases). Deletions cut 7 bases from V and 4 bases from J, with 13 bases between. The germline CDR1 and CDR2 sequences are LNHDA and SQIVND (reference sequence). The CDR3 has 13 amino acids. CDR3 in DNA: TGTGCCAGTACCCGAGGACAGATCTATGGCTACACCTTC. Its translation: CASTRGQIYGYTF. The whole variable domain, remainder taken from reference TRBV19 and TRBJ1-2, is DGGITQSPKYLFRKEGQNVTLSCEQNLNHDAMYWYRQDPGQGLRLIYYSQIVNDFQKGDIAEGYSVSREKKESFPLTVTSAQKNPTAFYLCASTRGQIYGYTFGSGTRLTVV.

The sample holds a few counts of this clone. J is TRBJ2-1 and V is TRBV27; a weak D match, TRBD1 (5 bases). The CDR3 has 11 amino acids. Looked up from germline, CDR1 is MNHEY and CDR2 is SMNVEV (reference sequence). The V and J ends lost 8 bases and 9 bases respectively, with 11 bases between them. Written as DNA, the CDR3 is TGTGCCAGCCGTTGGGGCAGTGAGCAGTTCTTC. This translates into CASRWGSEQFF.

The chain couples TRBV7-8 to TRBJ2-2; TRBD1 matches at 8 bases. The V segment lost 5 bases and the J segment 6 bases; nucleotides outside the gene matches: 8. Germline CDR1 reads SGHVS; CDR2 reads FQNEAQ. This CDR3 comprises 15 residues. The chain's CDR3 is CASSPGRGRPGELFF. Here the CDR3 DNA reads TGTGCCAGCAGCCCAGGCAGGGGGCGTCCCGGGGAGCTGTTTTTT.

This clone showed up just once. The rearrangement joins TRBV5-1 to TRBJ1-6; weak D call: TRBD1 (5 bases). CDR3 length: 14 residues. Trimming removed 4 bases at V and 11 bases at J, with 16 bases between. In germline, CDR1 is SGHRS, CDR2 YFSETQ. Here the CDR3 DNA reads TGCGCCAGCAGCCTAGGGGAGGAGTGGGCACCCCTCCACTTT. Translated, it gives CASSLGEEWAPLHF.

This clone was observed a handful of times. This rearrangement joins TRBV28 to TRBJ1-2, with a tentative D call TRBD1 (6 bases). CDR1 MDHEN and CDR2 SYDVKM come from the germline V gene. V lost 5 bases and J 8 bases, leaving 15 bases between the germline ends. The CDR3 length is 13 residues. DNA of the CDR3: TGTGCCAGCAGTCCCCCGACAGGAGTGGGCTACACCTTC. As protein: CASSPPTGVGYTF.

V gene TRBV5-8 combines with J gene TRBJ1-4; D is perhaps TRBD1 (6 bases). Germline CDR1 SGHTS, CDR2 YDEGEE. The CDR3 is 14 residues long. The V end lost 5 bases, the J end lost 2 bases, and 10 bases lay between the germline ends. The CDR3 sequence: CASSWTATNEKLFF. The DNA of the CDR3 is TGTGCCAGCAGTTGGACAGCGACTAATGAAAAACTGTTTTTT.

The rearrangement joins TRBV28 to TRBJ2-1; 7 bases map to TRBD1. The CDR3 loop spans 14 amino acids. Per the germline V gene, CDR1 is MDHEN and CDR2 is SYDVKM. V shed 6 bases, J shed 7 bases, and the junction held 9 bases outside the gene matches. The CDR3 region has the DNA TGTGCCAGCAGCAGGGACAGACTCTTTAATGAGCAGTTCTTC. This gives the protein CASSRDRLFNEQFF. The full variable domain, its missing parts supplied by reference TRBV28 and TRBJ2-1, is DVKVTQSSRYLVKRTGEKVFLECVQDMDHENMFWYRQDPGLGLRLIYFSYDVKMKEKGDIPEGYSVSREKKERFSLILESASTNQTSMYLCASSRDRLFNEQFFGPGTRLTVL.

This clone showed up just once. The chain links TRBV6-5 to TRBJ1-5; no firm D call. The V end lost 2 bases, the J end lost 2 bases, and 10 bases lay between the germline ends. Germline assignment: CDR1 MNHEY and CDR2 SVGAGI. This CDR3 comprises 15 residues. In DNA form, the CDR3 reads TGTGCCAGCAGTTACACGGGGAACGGCAATCAGCCCCAGCATTTT. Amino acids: CASSYTGNGNQPQHF.

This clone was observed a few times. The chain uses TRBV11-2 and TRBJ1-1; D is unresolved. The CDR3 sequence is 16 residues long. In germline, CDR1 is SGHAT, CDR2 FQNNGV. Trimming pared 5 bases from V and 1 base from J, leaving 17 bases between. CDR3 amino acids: CASSVSTRWANTEAFF. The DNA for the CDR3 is TGTGCCAGCAGCGTAAGCACCCGCTGGGCGAACACTGAAGCTTTCTTT.

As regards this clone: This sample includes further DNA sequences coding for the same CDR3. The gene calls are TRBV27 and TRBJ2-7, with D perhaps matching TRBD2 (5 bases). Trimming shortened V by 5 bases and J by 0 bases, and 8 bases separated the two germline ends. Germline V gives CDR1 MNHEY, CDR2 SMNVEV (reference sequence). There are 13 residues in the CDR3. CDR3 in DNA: TGTGCCAGCAGTCCTGGGAGCTCCTACGAGCAGTACTTC. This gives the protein CASSPGSSYEQYF.

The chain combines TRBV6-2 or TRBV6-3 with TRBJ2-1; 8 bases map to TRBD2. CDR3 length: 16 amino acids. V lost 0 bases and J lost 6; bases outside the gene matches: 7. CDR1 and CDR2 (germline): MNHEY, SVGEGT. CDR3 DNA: TGTGCCAGCAGTTACTCTTTCTCTACTAGCGGCAATGAGCAGTTCTTC. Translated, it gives CASSYSFSTSGNEQFF.

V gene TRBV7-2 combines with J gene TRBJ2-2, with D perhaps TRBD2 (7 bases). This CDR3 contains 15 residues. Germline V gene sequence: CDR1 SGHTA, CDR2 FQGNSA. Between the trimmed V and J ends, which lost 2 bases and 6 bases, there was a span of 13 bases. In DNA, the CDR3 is TGTGCCAGCAGCTTAACGGGGGGCTTAGCCGGGGAGCTGTTTTTT. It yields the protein CASSLTGGLAGELFF.

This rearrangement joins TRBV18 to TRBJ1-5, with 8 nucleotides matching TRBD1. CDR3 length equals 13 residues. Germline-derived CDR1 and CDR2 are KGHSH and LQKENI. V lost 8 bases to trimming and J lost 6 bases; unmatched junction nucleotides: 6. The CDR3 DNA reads TGTGCCAGCCACCGTGACAGGGGTCAGCCCCAGCATTTT. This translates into CASHRDRGQPQHF. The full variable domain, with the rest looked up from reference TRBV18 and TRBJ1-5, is NAGVMQNPRHLVRRRGQEARLRCSPMKGHSHVYWYRQLPEEGLKFMVYLQKENIIDESGMPKERFSAEFPKEGPSILRIQQVVRGDSAAYFCASHRDRGQPQHFGDGTRLSIL.

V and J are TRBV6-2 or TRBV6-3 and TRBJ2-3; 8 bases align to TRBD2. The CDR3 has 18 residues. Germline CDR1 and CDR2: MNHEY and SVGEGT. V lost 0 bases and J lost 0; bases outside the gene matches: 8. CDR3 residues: CASSYSSGSVISTDTQYF. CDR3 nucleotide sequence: TGTGCCAGCAGTTACTCGAGCGGGAGCGTGATAAGCACAGATACGCAGTATTTT.

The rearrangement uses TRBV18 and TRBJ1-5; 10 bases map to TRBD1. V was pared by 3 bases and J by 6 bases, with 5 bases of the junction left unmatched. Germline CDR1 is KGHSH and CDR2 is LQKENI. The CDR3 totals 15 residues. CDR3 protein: CASSPRDRGSQPQHF. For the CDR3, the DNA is TGTGCCAGCTCACCCCGGGACAGGGGCAGTCAGCCCCAGCATTTT.

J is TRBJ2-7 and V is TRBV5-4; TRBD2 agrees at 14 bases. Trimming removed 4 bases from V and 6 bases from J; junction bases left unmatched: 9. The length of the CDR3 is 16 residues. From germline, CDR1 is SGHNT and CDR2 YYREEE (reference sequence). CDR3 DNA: TGTGCCAGCAGCAATGGACTAGCGGGAGGTGGTAGCGAGCAGTACTTC. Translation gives CASSNGLAGGGSEQYF.

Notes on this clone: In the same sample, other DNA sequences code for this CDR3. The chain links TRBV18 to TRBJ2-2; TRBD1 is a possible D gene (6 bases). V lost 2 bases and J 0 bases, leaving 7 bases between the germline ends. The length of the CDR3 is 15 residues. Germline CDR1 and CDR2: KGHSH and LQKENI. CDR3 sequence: CASSPDRTNTGELFF. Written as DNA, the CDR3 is TGTGCCAGCTCACCAGACAGGACGAACACCGGGGAGCTGTTTTTT. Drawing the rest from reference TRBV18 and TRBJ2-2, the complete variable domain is NAGVMQNPRHLVRRRGQEARLRCSPMKGHSHVYWYRQLPEEGLKFMVYLQKENIIDESGMPKERFSAEFPKEGPSILRIQQVVRGDSAAYFCASSPDRTNTGELFFGEGSRLTVL.

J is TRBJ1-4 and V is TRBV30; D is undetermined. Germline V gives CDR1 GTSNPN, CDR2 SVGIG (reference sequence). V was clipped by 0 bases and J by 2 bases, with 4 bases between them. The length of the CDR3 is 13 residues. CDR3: CAWSVQTNEKLFF. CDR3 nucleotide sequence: TGTGCCTGGAGTGTACAGACTAATGAAAAACTGTTTTTT.

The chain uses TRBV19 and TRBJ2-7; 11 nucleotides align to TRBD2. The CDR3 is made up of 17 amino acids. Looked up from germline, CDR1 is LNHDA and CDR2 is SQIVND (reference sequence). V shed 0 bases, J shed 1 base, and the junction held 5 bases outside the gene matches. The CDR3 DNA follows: TGTGCCAGTAGTATAGATCTGACTAGCGGGATTTCCTACGAGCAGTACTTC. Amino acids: CASSIDLTSGISYEQYF.

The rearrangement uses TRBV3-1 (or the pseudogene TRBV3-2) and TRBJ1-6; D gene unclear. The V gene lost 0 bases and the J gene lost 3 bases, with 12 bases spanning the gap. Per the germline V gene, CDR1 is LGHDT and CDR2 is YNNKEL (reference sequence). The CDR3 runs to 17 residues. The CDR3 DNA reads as TGTGCCAGCAGCCAAGATTCTGGGAGCGGCTATAATTCACCCCTCCACTTT. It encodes CASSQDSGSGYNSPLHF.

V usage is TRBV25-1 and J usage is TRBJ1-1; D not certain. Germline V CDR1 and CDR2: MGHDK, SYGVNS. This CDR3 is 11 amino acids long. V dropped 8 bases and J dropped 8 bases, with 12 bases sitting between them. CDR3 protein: CASAGAKEAFF. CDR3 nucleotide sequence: TGTGCCAGCGCCGGAGCAAAGGAAGCTTTCTTT.

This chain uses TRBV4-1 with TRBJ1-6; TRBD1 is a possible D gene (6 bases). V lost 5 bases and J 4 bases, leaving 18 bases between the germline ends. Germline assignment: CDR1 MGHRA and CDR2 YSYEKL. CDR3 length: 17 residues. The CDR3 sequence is CASSYMSGTHYNSPLHF. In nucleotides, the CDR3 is TGCGCCAGCAGCTACATGTCCGGGACACATTATAATTCACCCCTCCACTTT.